This T cell receptor (beta chain) comes out of a study of blood T cell repertoires in COVID-19. Study overall: PBMCs, B-cell-depleted T cells, or T cells were the source of the cDNA or gDNA that made up the material.

In the original analysis: Quantification of nucleated cells was approximated via reference gene primer amplification. Generated by immunoSEQ multiplex PCR, the TCRdb table keeps only in-frame clones and is missing some. The DNA gave D and trimming, while V, J and clone size come from that table. The table lists approximately 90,000 clones, approximately 89% of them singletons. Germline V gene lookup returns CDR1 MDHEN and CDR2 SYDVKM. Deletions cut 7 bases from V and 2 bases from J, with 13 bases between. The CDR3 is made up of 14 amino acids. Sequenced material: peripheral blood. The clonotype originates from a human donor with acute or convalescent COVID-19. The donor label of this sample is uncertain. The chain employs TRBV28 and TRBJ2-3; D may be TRBD1 (6 bases). The CDR3 loop is CASILGGTTDTQYF. In nucleotides, the CDR3 is TGTGCCAGCATCCTAGGGGGTACCACAGATACGCAGTATTTT.